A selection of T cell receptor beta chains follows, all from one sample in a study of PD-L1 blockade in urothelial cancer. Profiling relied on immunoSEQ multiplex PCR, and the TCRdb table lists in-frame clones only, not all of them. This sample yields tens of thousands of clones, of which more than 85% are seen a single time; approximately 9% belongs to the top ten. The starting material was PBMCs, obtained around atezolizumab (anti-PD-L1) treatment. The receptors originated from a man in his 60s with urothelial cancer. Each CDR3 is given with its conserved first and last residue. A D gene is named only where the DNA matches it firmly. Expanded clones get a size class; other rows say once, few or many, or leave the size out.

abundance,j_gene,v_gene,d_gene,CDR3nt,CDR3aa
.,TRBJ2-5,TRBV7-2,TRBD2,TGTGCCAGCAGCTCCGGACTAGCGGGGGGAGAGACCCAGTACTTC,CASSSGLAGGETQYF
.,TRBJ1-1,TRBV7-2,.,TGTGCCAGCAGCTTAGGGGGGGGCAGGGTTGATGAAGCTTTCTTT,CASSLGGGRVDEAFF
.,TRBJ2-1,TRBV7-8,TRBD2,TGTGCCAGCAGCTTAGCGCGGGGGACCTACAATGAGCAGTTCTTC,CASSLARGTYNEQFF
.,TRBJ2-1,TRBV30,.,TGTGCCTGGAGTGGACCTACAGCTGGCGAGCAGTTCTTC,CAWSGPTAGEQFF
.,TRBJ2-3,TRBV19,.,TGTGCCAGTAGGACTGAATGGGGCACAGATACGCAGTATTTT,CASRTEWGTDTQYF
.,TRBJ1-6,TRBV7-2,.,TGTGCCAGCAGCTCTGACAGGAATTCACCCCTCCACTTT,CASSSDRNSPLHF
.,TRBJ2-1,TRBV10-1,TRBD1,TGCGCCAGCACAGGACAGGGTAGTGATCTTTGCAATGAGCAGTTCTTC,CASTGQGSDLCNEQFF
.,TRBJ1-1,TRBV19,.,TGTGCCAGTAGCAAAAAAAAGGGTCAGGGCACTGAAGCTTTCTTT,CASSKKKGQGTEAFF
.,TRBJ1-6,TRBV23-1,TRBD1,TGCGCCAGCAGTCAATCCCCGCACAGGGGTACACCCCTCCACTTT,CASSQSPHRGTPLHF
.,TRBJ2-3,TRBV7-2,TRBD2,TGTGCCAGCAGCCTGAGCGGGGGGGGCTCTAGCACAGATACGCAGTATTTT,CASSLSGGGSSTDTQYF
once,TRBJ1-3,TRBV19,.,TGTGCCAGTTTCGACAGGCTCTCTGGAAACACCATATATTTT,CASFDRLSGNTIYF
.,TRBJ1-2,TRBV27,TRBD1,TGTGCCAGCACCCGATCGGCAGGGGGCAGTGGCTACACCTTC,CASTRSAGGSGYTF
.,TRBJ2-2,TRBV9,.,TGTGCCAGCAGCGTAGGGGGGCAAGGCTGGAACACCGGGGAGCTGTTTTTT,CASSVGGQGWNTGELFF
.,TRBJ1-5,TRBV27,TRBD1,TGTGCCAGCAGACAACAGGGGCAGATAGATCAGCCCCAGCATTTT,CASRQQGQIDQPQHF
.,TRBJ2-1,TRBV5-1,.,TGCGCCAGCAGCAAAACCGGGACTGGCTACAATGAGCAGTTCTTC,CASSKTGTGYNEQFF
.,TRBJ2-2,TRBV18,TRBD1,TGTGCCAGCTCCCCCGGGACAGGGAGCACCGGGGAGCTGTTTTTT,CASSPGTGSTGELFF
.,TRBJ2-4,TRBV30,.,TGTGCCTGGAGCGGCGGAAGGGGCAAAAACATTCAGTACTTC,CAWSGGRGKNIQYF
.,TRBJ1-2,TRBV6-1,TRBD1,TGTGCCAGCGGACAGGCCACCCTCCTGGCCTATGGCTACACCTTC,CASGQATLLAYGYTF
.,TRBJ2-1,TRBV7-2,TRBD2,TGTGCCAGCAGCTTTAATAGCGGGGGCTACAATGAGCAGTTCTTC,CASSFNSGGYNEQFF
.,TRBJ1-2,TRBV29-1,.,TGCAGCGTACAACAGGTGGAAAACTATGGCTACACCTTC,CSVQQVENYGYTF
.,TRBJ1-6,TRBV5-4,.,TGTGCCAGCAGATCCGAGGGGGAGTATAATTCACCCCTCCACTTT,CASRSEGEYNSPLHF
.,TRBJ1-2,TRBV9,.,TGTGCCAGCAGCGTAGGGCCAGTGAACTATGGCTACACCTTC,CASSVGPVNYGYTF
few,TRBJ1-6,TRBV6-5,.,TGTGCCAGCAGCCAGACGGGACATCAGAATTCACCCCTCCACTTT,CASSQTGHQNSPLHF
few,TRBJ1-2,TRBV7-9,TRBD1,TGTGCCAGCAGCTTAGGCGCGGGGACAGGGGATTTCACCTTC,CASSLGAGTGDFTF
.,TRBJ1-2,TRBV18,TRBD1,TGTGCCAGCTCACTCTCGACAGGGAGTAACTATGGCTACACCTTC,CASSLSTGSNYGYTF
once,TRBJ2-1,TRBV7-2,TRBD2,TGTGCCAGCAGCCTTAGCGGGATGTACAATGAGCAGTTCTTC,CASSLSGMYNEQFF
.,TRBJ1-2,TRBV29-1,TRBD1,TGCAGCGTTGAAGCAGGGACAGGGGGTGGCTATGGCTACACCTTC,CSVEAGTGGGYGYTF
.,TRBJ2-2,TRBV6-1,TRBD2,TGTGCCAGCACCTCACGGGGCGGGGGTAGGGAGCTGTTTTTT,CASTSRGGGRELFF
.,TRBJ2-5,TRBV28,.,TGTGCCAGCAACTCGCGGGTAGGGACCCAGTACTTC,CASNSRVGTQYF
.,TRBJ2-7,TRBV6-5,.,TGTGCCAGCAGTTACTCGTTCCCGGGCTCCTACGAGCAGTACTTC,CASSYSFPGSYEQYF
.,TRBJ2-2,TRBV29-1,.,TGCAGCGTTCCAGGGAACACCGGGGAGCTGTTTTTT,CSVPGNTGELFF
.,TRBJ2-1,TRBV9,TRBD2,TGTGCCAGCAGCTCAGGACTAGCGGGATGGTCCTACAATGAGCAGTTCTTC,CASSSGLAGWSYNEQFF
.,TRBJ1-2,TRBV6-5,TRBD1,TGTGCCAGCAGTTACTCGACAGGGAATGGCTACACCTTC,CASSYSTGNGYTF